These T cell receptor beta chains were read from a single sample in a study of cytomegalovirus exposure and HLA in healthy donors. Libraries were prepared by immunoSEQ multiplex PCR; TCRdb keeps only in-frame clonotypes and omits some of them. The data show approximately 180,000 clones, approximately 85% seen once. Sequencing used PBMCs. The receptors shown here come from a man younger than 35 in good health and CMV-seronegative. Both conserved end residues are part of each CDR3. Each record gives: J gene, CDR3 length, D gene, clone size, V gene, CDR3 protein, CDR3 DNA. A D gene is named only where the DNA matches it firmly. Clone size is given for some rows only: seen once, a few or many times, or a class if the clone is expanded.

J: TRBJ1-2
length: 16
D: -
size: -
V: TRBV9
CDR3: CASSIHTEKLGDGYTF
DNA: TGTGCCAGCAGCATCCATACCGAAAAGCTAGGAGATGGCTACACCTTC

J: TRBJ2-7
length: 15
D: -
size: -
V: TRBV4-1
CDR3: CASSQEPIGGYEQYF
DNA: TGCGCCAGCAGCCAAGAACCGATTGGAGGGTACGAGCAGTACTTC

J: TRBJ2-7
length: 16
D: TRBD2
size: -
V: TRBV4-3
CDR3: CASSQKASGLTYEQYF
DNA: TGCGCCAGCAGCCAAAAAGCTAGCGGTCTTACCTACGAGCAGTACTTC

J: TRBJ2-6
length: 18
D: TRBD1
size: -
V: TRBV5-1
CDR3: CASSFSGGSSSGANVLTF
DNA: TGCGCCAGCAGCTTCTCAGGGGGCTCTAGCTCTGGGGCCAACGTCCTGACTTTC

J: TRBJ2-1
length: 13
D: TRBD1
size: once
V: TRBV28
CDR3: CASSPGQGFEQFF
DNA: TGTGCCAGCAGTCCGGGACAGGGGTTTGAGCAGTTCTTC

J: TRBJ1-1
length: 15
D: -
size: -
V: TRBV7-2
CDR3: CASSPGRVSNTEAFF
DNA: TGTGCCAGCAGCCCCGGCAGGGTTTCGAACACTGAAGCTTTCTTT

J: TRBJ2-1
length: 13
D: -
size: -
V: TRBV30
CDR3: CAWSVTSYNEQFF
DNA: TGTGCCTGGAGTGTGACTAGCTACAATGAGCAGTTCTTC

J: TRBJ2-1
length: 14
D: -
size: -
V: TRBV6-1
CDR3: CASSDVSGVYEQFF
DNA: TGTGCCAGCAGTGATGTTTCAGGGGTCTATGAGCAGTTCTTC

J: TRBJ2-1
length: 15
D: TRBD2
size: -
V: TRBV6-1
CDR3: CASSATSGGFNEQFF
DNA: TGTGCCAGCAGTGCAACTAGCGGGGGGTTCAATGAGCAGTTCTTC

J: TRBJ1-1
length: 14
D: -
size: -
V: TRBV19
CDR3: CASTLQRANTEAFF
DNA: TGTGCCAGTACCTTACAGAGAGCGAACACTGAAGCTTTCTTT